These 21 T cell receptor beta chains originate from one sample sequenced in a study of radiotherapy plus CTLA-4 blockade in lung cancer. Measured with immunoSEQ multiplex PCR; TCRdb has only the in-frame clones, and not every one. This sample has around 30,000 clones, with more than 70% found just once. The sample here was peripheral blood, taken from a patient treated with radiotherapy plus ipilimumab. All receptors come from a human donor with non-small cell lung cancer whose response to radiotherapy plus ipilimumab could not be evaluated.

The chain uses TRBV6-5 and TRBJ2-3; TRBD2 aligns across 10 bases. V was pared by 9 bases and J by 3 bases, with 9 bases of the junction left unmatched. CDR1 and CDR2 from the germline V gene are MNHEY and SVGAGI. CDR3 size: 15 residues. The CDR3 spells CASGPSGSLTDTQYF. The CDR3 nucleotides read TGTGCCAGTGGACCTAGCGGGAGTTTGACAGATACGCAGTATTTT.

The rearrangement uses TRBV15 and TRBJ1-1; weak D call: TRBD1 (6 bases). Germline V gene data show CDR1 as LNHNV and CDR2 as YYDKDF (reference sequence). The CDR3 is 14 amino acids. Trimming took 3 bases from V and 4 from J, leaving 12 bases between them. The CDR3 sequence: CATSSQQGVTEAFF. CDR3 DNA: TGTGCCACCAGCAGTCAACAGGGCGTCACTGAAGCTTTCTTT.

The chain recombines TRBV9 with TRBJ1-4; D is undetermined. The CDR3 runs to 14 residues. V lost 2 bases to trimming and J lost 5 bases, with 10 bases between them. CDR1 SGDLS and CDR2 YYNGEE come from the germline V gene. The CDR3 coding sequence is TGTGCCAGCAGCGTCCAGGCTTCGAATGAAAAACTGTTTTTT. It translates to CASSVQASNEKLFF. The variable domain in full, completed from reference TRBV9 and TRBJ1-4, reads DSGVTQTPKHLITATGQRVTLRCSPRSGDLSVYWYQQSLDQGLQFLIQYYNGEERAKGNILERFSAQQFPDLHSELNLSSLELGDSALYFCASSVQASNEKLFFGSGTQLSVL.

This rearrangement joins TRBV11-2 to TRBJ2-1; D is perhaps TRBD2 (6 bases). This CDR3 contains 13 residues. Germline CDR1 is SGHAT and CDR2 is FQNNGV. V was trimmed by 5 bases and J by 14 bases, leaving 19 bases between them. This chain's CDR3 is CASSGNRDSMKFF. DNA of the CDR3: TGTGCCAGCAGCGGTAACCGGGACTCTATGAAGTTCTTC.

The chain combines TRBV5-4 with TRBJ2-6; 7 bases align to TRBD2. Trimming at V came to 4 bases and at J to 1 base, leaving 8 bases not matched to a gene. CDR1 is SGHNT, CDR2 YYREEE, per germline (reference sequence). This CDR3 has 17 residues. The CDR3 spells CASSPVGGSSGANVLTF. The DNA for the CDR3 is TGTGCCAGCAGCCCCGTCGGGGGGTCTTCTGGGGCCAACGTCCTGACTTTC.

The sample holds a few counts of this clone. This chain uses TRBV9 with TRBJ1-1; D is unclear. V was clipped by 2 bases and J by 5 bases, with 16 bases between them. Germline V gene data show CDR1 as SGDLS and CDR2 as YYNGEE. The CDR3 sequence is 15 residues long. This CDR3 is CASSVSVAPGTEAFF. The CDR3 nucleotides read TGTGCCAGCAGCGTGTCTGTGGCCCCGGGAACTGAAGCTTTCTTT.

The genes are TRBV28 and TRBJ2-2; 11 nucleotides agree with TRBD2. The CDR3 sequence is 15 residues long. Germline-derived CDR1 and CDR2 are MDHEN and SYDVKM. The junction had 1 base not matched to a gene; V was cut back by 7 bases and J by 0 bases. CDR3: CASKTSGANTGELFF. As DNA, the CDR3 is TGTGCCAGCAAGACTAGCGGGGCGAACACCGGGGAGCTGTTTTTT. Based on the CDR3 plus reference TRBV28 and TRBJ2-2, the full variable domain is DVKVTQSSRYLVKRTGEKVFLECVQDMDHENMFWYRQDPGLGLRLIYFSYDVKMKEKGDIPEGYSVSREKKERFSLILESASTNQTSMYLCASKTSGANTGELFFGEGSRLTVL.

The table lists this clone with a few counts. The chain has TRBV5-1 and TRBJ2-7; the D gene is possibly TRBD1 (7 bases). Germline V gene sequence: CDR1 SGHRS, CDR2 YFSETQ. CDR3 length equals 14 residues. V lost 4 bases, J lost 0 bases, and 11 bases lay in between. CDR3 in amino acids: CASSGGTVSYEQYF. The DNA for the CDR3 is TGCGCCAGCAGCGGGGGGACAGTCTCCTACGAGCAGTACTTC. Filled out from reference TRBV5-1 and TRBJ2-7, the complete variable domain reads KAGVTQTPRYLIKTRGQQVTLSCSPISGHRSVSWYQQTPGQGLQFLFEYFSETQRNKGNFPGRFSGRQFSNSRSEMNVSTLELGDSALYLCASSGGTVSYEQYFGPGTRLTVT.

The chain links TRBV5-1 to TRBJ2-7; 8 bases agree with TRBD1. CDR3 length: 13 residues. Germline V gene lookup returns CDR1 SGHRS and CDR2 YFSETQ. The J segment lost 3 bases and the V segment lost 4 bases, leaving 3 bases of the junction unmatched. CDR3: CASSTTGGYEQYF. Written as DNA, the CDR3 is TGCGCCAGCAGCACCACAGGGGGCTACGAGCAGTACTTC.

The chain joins TRBV5-1 to TRBJ2-3; 8 nucleotides line up with TRBD1. CDR1 and CDR2 (germline): SGHRS, YFSETQ. The CDR3 is 17 amino acids. Trimming took 0 bases from V and 2 from J; bases not matched to a gene: 8. The CDR3 bases are TGCGCCAGCAGCTTGGTCAGGGGGCCCGGGCACACAGATACGCAGTATTTT. Translation gives CASSLVRGPGHTDTQYF. The variable domain in full, with the rest retrieved from reference TRBV5-1 and TRBJ2-3, is KAGVTQTPRYLIKTRGQQVTLSCSPISGHRSVSWYQQTPGQGLQFLFEYFSETQRNKGNFPGRFSGRQFSNSRSEMNVSTLELGDSALYLCASSLVRGPGHTDTQYFGPGTRLTVL.

The chain has TRBV7-7 and TRBJ2-5; 9 positions match TRBD2. J gave up 1 base and V 1 base, and 4 bases lay outside the gene matches. The CDR3 covers 16 residues. Looked up from germline, CDR1 is SSHAT and CDR2 is FNYEAQ (reference sequence). CDR3 protein: CASSLGTSEGQETQYF. DNA of the CDR3: TGTGCCAGCAGCTTAGGGACTAGCGAAGGCCAAGAGACCCAGTACTTC.

The rearrangement joins TRBV7-2 to TRBJ2-1; D possibly corresponds to TRBD1 (6 bases). CDR1 and CDR2 from the germline V gene are SGHTA and FQGNSA. This CDR3 has 14 residues. V was pared by 1 base and J by 10 bases, with 14 bases between. DNA for the CDR3: TGTGCCAGCAGCTTAGTTTGGGGGCGAGGCGAGCAGTTCTTC. Protein product: CASSLVWGRGEQFF. The entire variable domain, with the rest obtained from reference TRBV7-2 and TRBJ2-1, is as follows: GAGVSQSPSNKVTEKGKDVELRCDPISGHTALYWYRQSLGQGLEFLIYFQGNSAPDKSGLPSDRFSAERTGGSVSTLTIQRTQQEDSAVYLCASSLVWGRGEQFFGPGTRLTVL.

The table lists this clone with a count of one. The V gene is TRBV7-9, the J gene TRBJ2-3; tentatively, D is TRBD2 (6 bases). The length of the CDR3 is 14 residues. Germline CDR1 and CDR2: SEHNR and FQNEAQ (reference sequence). V lost 4 bases, J lost 0 bases, and 8 bases lay in between. CDR3 protein: CASSYGGSTDTQYF. The DNA for the CDR3 is TGTGCCAGCAGCTATGGGGGGAGCACAGATACGCAGTATTTT. The variable domain in full, with the rest retrieved from reference TRBV7-9 and TRBJ2-3, is DTGVSQNPRHKITKRGQNVTFRCDPISEHNRLYWYRQTLGQGPEFLTYFQNEAQLEKSRLLSDRFSAERPKGSFSTLEIQRTEQGDSAMYLCASSYGGSTDTQYFGPGTRLTVL.

With regard to this clone: Within the sample, other DNA sequences also encode this same CDR3. This rearrangement joins TRBV27 to TRBJ2-7; 11 bases align to TRBD1. CDR3 size: 14 residues. CDR1 is MNHEY and CDR2 is SMNVEV in the germline V gene (reference sequence). V lost 3 bases, J lost 4 bases, and 2 bases stayed unmatched. CDR3: CASSFGTGGYEQYF. CDR3 sequence (DNA): TGTGCCAGCAGTTTCGGGACAGGGGGATACGAGCAGTACTTC.

This chain joins TRBV7-6 and TRBJ1-5; D ambiguous. The CDR3 consists of 16 residues. The ends were cut back, 2 bases at V and 0 bases at J, with 11 bases in the middle. The V gene's germline CDR1 is SGHVS and CDR2 FNYEAQ. CDR3 sequence reads: CASSLLGQYSNQPQHF. DNA of the CDR3: TGTGCCAGCAGCTTATTGGGCCAGTATAGCAATCAGCCCCAGCATTTT.

A few counts support this clone. The chain has TRBV7-3 and TRBJ2-3, with 8 bases matching TRBD2. Germline loops: CDR1 SGHTA, CDR2 FQGTGA. The CDR3 sequence is 14 residues long. With V trimmed by 5 bases and J by 4 bases, 5 bases remained unmatched. The CDR3 reads CASSPQAGADTQYF. The CDR3 DNA is TGTGCCAGCAGCCCCCAAGCGGGAGCAGATACGCAGTATTTT.

V usage is TRBV6-6 and J usage is TRBJ1-1; 9 nucleotides align to TRBD1. Trimming at V came to 6 bases and at J to 4 bases, leaving 9 bases not matched to a gene. CDR1 is MNHNY and CDR2 is SVGAGI in the germline V gene (reference sequence). The CDR3 runs 15 residues. CDR3 DNA sequence: TGTGCCAGCAGCCGAGTAGACAGGGGGAGCACTGAAGCTTTCTTT. Encoded protein: CASSRVDRGSTEAFF.

Only one count was recorded for this clone. This rearrangement joins TRBV5-1 to TRBJ2-1; D uncertain. Trimming pared 0 bases from V and 6 bases from J, leaving 7 bases between. CDR1 is SGHRS, CDR2 YFSETQ, per germline. This CDR3 is 13 amino acids long. The CDR3 DNA reads as TGCGCCAGCAGCTTGGCTAGTTTCAATGAGCAGTTCTTC. Amino acid sequence: CASSLASFNEQFF.

The chain links TRBV15 to TRBJ2-1; 14 bases fit TRBD2. Losses at the gene ends were 1 base for V and 7 bases for J; bases not matched to a gene: 9. CDR3 length: 18 amino acids. Germline CDR1 is LNHNV and CDR2 is YYDKDF (reference sequence). The DNA for the CDR3 is TGTGCCACCAGCAGAGTGGGGAGGGGGACTAGCGGGAGAAATGAGCAGTTCTTC. Its protein product is CATSRVGRGTSGRNEQFF.

The chain combines TRBV7-3 with TRBJ2-5, with TRBD2 matching 15 bases. Germline V lookup: CDR1 SGHTA, CDR2 FQGTGA. The CDR3 is 16 residues long. After removal of 3 bases from V and 3 bases from J, the junction contained 2 bases not matched to a gene. CDR3 in DNA: TGTGCCAGCAGCTTTGGACTAGCGGGAGGGGAAGAGACCCAGTACTTC. It yields the protein CASSFGLAGGEETQYF.

For the CDR3, the DNA is TGCGCCAGCAGCTTGGCCTTAGGGGGGGACTCTGAAGCTTTCTTT. The encoded protein is CASSLALGGDSEAFF. This chain joins TRBV5-1 and TRBJ1-1, with D maybe TRBD1 (6 bases). This CDR3 spans 15 amino acids. Germline CDR1 is SGHRS and CDR2 is YFSETQ. V lost 0 bases to trimming and J lost 6 bases, with 15 bases between them. Supplemented by reference TRBV5-1 and TRBJ1-1, the full variable domain reads KAGVTQTPRYLIKTRGQQVTLSCSPISGHRSVSWYQQTPGQGLQFLFEYFSETQRNKGNFPGRFSGRQFSNSRSEMNVSTLELGDSALYLCASSLALGGDSEAFFGQGTRLTVV.